This T cell receptor beta chain was retrieved from a study of cytomegalovirus exposure and HLA in healthy donors. Study background: Earlier sequencing of some 170 million T cells yielded 120 million or so unique TCR beta sequences. Study-wide results and caveats: Later analysis associated a missense DCLRE1C variant with TCR beta V- and J-gene trimming. Previous analysis showed most TCR beta V segments were productive about 87% or about 30% of the time. Within the data, a cluster of highly shared sequence variants was likely a sequencing artifact.

This PCR relied on a set of 60 Vbeta primers and 13 Jbeta primers. Data came from immunoSEQ multiplex PCR; TCRdb stores just in-frame clones and leaves some out. The table has approximately 110,000 clones, less than 85% seen once. CDR1 and CDR2 from the germline V gene are KGHSH and LQKENI. The CDR3 extends over 17 amino acids. V lost 0 bases, J lost 5 bases, and 16 bases lay in between. Regarding this clone: Its cognate antigen is unknown.

This sequence originates from a woman aged 40 to 50 in good health and CMV-seronegative. This chain uses TRBV18 with TRBJ1-4; D not resolved. The sample comprised PBMCs. CDR3 nucleotide sequence: TGTGCCAGCTCACCACCGAACGGCGGCCCGGGAAATGAAAAACTGTTTTTT. Its translation: CASSPPNGGPGNEKLFF. The variable domain in full, completed from reference TRBV18 and TRBJ1-4, reads NAGVMQNPRHLVRRRGQEARLRCSPMKGHSHVYWYRQLPEEGLKFMVYLQKENIIDESGMPKERFSAEFPKEGPSILRIQQVVRGDSAAYFCASSPPNGGPGNEKLFFGSGTQLSVL.